This T cell receptor beta chain was captured in a study of blood T cell repertoires in COVID-19. This CDR3 region has 19 residues. Germline CDR1 and CDR2: SGHRS and YFSETQ. The trim removed 7 bases at V and 3 bases at J, leaving 16 bases unmatched. Profiling relied on immunoSEQ multiplex PCR, and the TCRdb table lists in-frame clones only, not all of them. This table holds approximately 150,000 clones, approximately 87% found once. The sequence came from a man aged 65 to 79 with active COVID-19. V gene TRBV5-1 combines with J gene TRBJ2-3; 14 bases align to TRBD2. The specimen sequenced was peripheral blood. As DNA, the CDR3 is TGCGCCAGCCAACCCCTTGGAGCCGGGACTAGCGGGAGTACAGATACGCAGTATTTT. Protein sequence: CASQPLGAGTSGSTDTQYF.